These 13 T cell receptor beta chains were sequenced from one sample in a study of cytomegalovirus exposure and HLA in healthy donors. PCR was performed using 60 Vbeta and 13 Jbeta primers. Some clones are missing from TCRdb's copy, which holds only in-frame ones; the method was immunoSEQ multiplex PCR. The table records more than 100,000 clones, more than 80% of them present only once. Source material: PBMCs. The receptor set was obtained from a man aged 35-49 years in good health and CMV-seronegative.

A single count supports this clone. The chain couples TRBV2 to TRBJ2-1, with 10 bases fitting TRBD2. This CDR3 region has 14 residues. After removal of 4 bases from V and 9 bases from J, the junction contained 6 bases not matched to a gene. Germline V gene data show CDR1 as SNHLY and CDR2 as FYNNEI. As DNA, the CDR3 is TGTGCCAGCAGTGGGTCTAGCGGGAGTGGTGAGCAGTTCTTC. It yields the protein CASSGSSGSGEQFF.

This clone has more than one count but fewer than ten. This chain links TRBV19 with TRBJ2-2; TRBD2 agrees at 9 bases. The CDR3 totals 18 residues. V was clipped by 7 bases and J by 4 bases; unmatched bases: 16. Germline CDR1 reads LNHDA; CDR2 reads SQIVND (reference sequence). The CDR3 region is CASKAFGGRVPGTGELFF. CDR3 bases: TGTGCCAGTAAGGCGTTTGGCGGGAGGGTCCCCGGCACCGGGGAGCTGTTTTTT.

Of note for this clone: Within the sample, other DNA sequences also encode this same CDR3. For the CDR3, the DNA is TGTGCCAGCAGCGTAGGTAGAGGGCAAGAGACCCAGTACTTC. Residues: CASSVGRGQETQYF. V is TRBV9 and J is TRBJ2-5; D may be TRBD2 (5 bases). Germline assignment: CDR1 SGDLS and CDR2 YYNGEE. This CDR3 contains 14 residues. The ends were cut back, 0 bases at V and 2 bases at J, with 8 bases in the middle.

The table lists this clone with a count of one. V is TRBV2 and J is TRBJ2-1, with 8 positions matching TRBD2. The CDR3 is 16 residues long. Germline assignment: CDR1 SNHLY and CDR2 FYNNEI. Trimming removed 2 bases from V and 8 bases from J; junction bases left unmatched: 11. CDR3 region: CASSESSSGPIDEQFF. CDR3 in DNA: TGTGCCAGCAGTGAATCCTCTAGCGGGCCCATCGATGAGCAGTTCTTC. The entire variable domain, with the rest obtained from reference TRBV2 and TRBJ2-1, is as follows: EPEVTQTPSHQVTQMGQEVILRCVPISNHLYFYWYRQILGQKVEFLVSFYNNEISEKSEIFDDQFSVERPDGSNFTLKIRSTKLEDSAMYFCASSESSSGPIDEQFFGPGTRLTVL.

This clone has more than one count but fewer than ten. The chain is built from TRBV7-2 and TRBJ2-7; D is possibly TRBD2 (6 bases). The CDR3 contains 14 residues. The V end lost 0 bases, the J end lost 3 bases, and 9 bases lay between the germline ends. Looked up from germline, CDR1 is SGHTA and CDR2 is FQGNSA. This CDR3 is CASSLAGGRYEQYF. CDR3 nucleotide sequence: TGTGCCAGCAGCTTAGCGGGAGGTCGCTACGAGCAGTACTTC.

The V gene is TRBV5-8, the J gene TRBJ2-1; 10 nucleotides align to TRBD1. This CDR3 contains 15 residues. Germline CDR1 SGHTS, CDR2 YDEGEE. Germline trimming cut 4 bases from V and 5 bases from J; bases unmatched to any gene: 6. CDR3 region: CASSKRTGGNNEQFF. The CDR3 nucleotides are TGTGCCAGCAGCAAACGGACAGGGGGAAACAATGAGCAGTTCTTC.

J is TRBJ1-2 and V is TRBV7-9; 9 bases fit TRBD1. Germline V gene data show CDR1 as SEHNR and CDR2 as FQNEAQ (reference sequence). After removal of 5 bases from V and 5 bases from J, the junction contained 6 bases not matched to a gene. This CDR3 has 14 amino acids. The CDR3 DNA follows: TGTGCCAGCAGCAAGGGACAGGGCCTTTATGGCTACACCTTC. It codes for CASSKGQGLYGYTF.

The V and J genes are TRBV11-2 and TRBJ2-5, with a tentative D call TRBD2 (5 bases). The length of the CDR3 is 12 residues. Trimming took 8 bases from V and 1 from J, leaving 8 bases between them. Germline CDR1 and CDR2: SGHAT and FQNNGV. Written as DNA, the CDR3 is TGTGCCAGCCGCGGGCTCCAAGAGACCCAGTACTTC. As protein: CASRGLQETQYF.

The rearrangement joins TRBV28 to TRBJ1-4; D gene unclear. This CDR3 comprises 12 residues. Germline loops: CDR1 MDHEN, CDR2 SYDVKM. Deletions cut 5 bases from V and 8 bases from J, with 9 bases between. CDR3 nucleotide sequence: TGTGCCAGCAGTACGGGGTACGAAAAACTGTTTTTT. This sequence encodes CASSTGYEKLFF. The entire variable domain, with the rest obtained from reference TRBV28 and TRBJ1-4, is as follows: DVKVTQSSRYLVKRTGEKVFLECVQDMDHENMFWYRQDPGLGLRLIYFSYDVKMKEKGDIPEGYSVSREKKERFSLILESASTNQTSMYLCASSTGYEKLFFGSGTQLSVL.

The genes are TRBV7-9 and TRBJ1-1; 10 bases map to TRBD1. Trimming at V came to 6 bases and at J to 5 bases, leaving 6 bases not matched to a gene. This CDR3 comprises 14 residues. CDR1 SEHNR and CDR2 FQNEAQ come from the germline V gene (reference sequence). The CDR3 DNA is TGTGCCAGCAGATCAGACAGGGGGCCTACTGAAGCTTTCTTT. Translation: CASRSDRGPTEAFF.

The chain recombines TRBV6-1 with TRBJ2-7; tentative D call: TRBD1 (6 bases). This CDR3 contains 15 residues. The germline gives CDR1 MNHNS, CDR2 SASEGT. CDR3 protein: CVVVLGDKGTYEQYF. The CDR3, as DNA: TGTGTGGTCGTGTTGGGGGACAAAGGAACCTACGAGCAGTACTTC.

The chain uses TRBV6-1 and TRBJ2-6, with D perhaps matching TRBD2 (6 bases). V was shortened by 4 bases and J by 0 bases, with 22 bases between the two germline ends. Per the germline V gene, CDR1 is MNHNS and CDR2 is SASEGT. This CDR3 is built from 20 residues. The CDR3 bases are TGTGCCAGCAGTGGGGTTCTGGGGGGTCCCTTCCTCTCTGGGGCCAACGTCCTGACTTTC. Residues: CASSGVLGGPFLSGANVLTF.

V usage is TRBV2 and J usage is TRBJ2-3; possible D gene TRBD2, 5 bases. The CDR3 consists of 15 residues. V lost 5 bases and J lost 0, with 12 bases in between. Germline V gives CDR1 SNHLY, CDR2 FYNNEI. The CDR3 here is CASSFLALSTDTQYF. CDR3 coding DNA: TGTGCCAGCAGTTTCCTAGCTTTGAGCACAGATACGCAGTATTTT.